This T cell receptor beta chain was observed in a study of blood T cell repertoires in COVID-19. Study-wide background: Samples came from the United States, Italy and Spain, spanning acute and convalescent COVID-19. From T cells, B-cell-depleted T cells, or PBMCs came the material, which was cDNA or gDNA.

Per the authors' pipeline: Nucleated cell number was recorded as an estimate derived from reference gene primer amplification. Some clones are missing from TCRdb's copy, which holds only in-frame ones; the method was immunoSEQ multiplex PCR. The V and J calls and clone size were taken over from that table, and D and trimming were inferred from the DNA. This table holds approximately 260,000 clones, approximately 89% found once. The CDR3 is 15 amino acids. V was shortened by 6 bases and J by 1 base, with 12 bases between the two germline ends. CDR1 and CDR2 from the germline V gene are SNHLY and FYNNEI.

Sequencing input: peripheral blood. This clonotype originated in a woman aged 40 to 50 who had recovered from COVID-19. The rearrangement joins TRBV2 to TRBJ2-2; possibly TRBD1 for D (6 bases). CDR3 nucleotides: TGTGCCAGCAGCGCCGGGACACTGAACACCGGGGAGCTGTTTTTT. Encoded protein: CASSAGTLNTGELFF.